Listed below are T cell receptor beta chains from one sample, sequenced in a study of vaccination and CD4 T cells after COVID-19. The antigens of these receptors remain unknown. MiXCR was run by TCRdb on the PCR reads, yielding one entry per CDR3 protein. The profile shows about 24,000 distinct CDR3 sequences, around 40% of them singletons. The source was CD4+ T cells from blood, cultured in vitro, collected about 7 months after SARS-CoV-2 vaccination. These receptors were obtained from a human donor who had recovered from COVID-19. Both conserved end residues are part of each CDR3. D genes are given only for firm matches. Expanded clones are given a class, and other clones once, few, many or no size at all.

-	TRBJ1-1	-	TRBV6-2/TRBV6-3	CASTPEWDTEAFF	TGTGCCAGCACCCCCGAGTGGGACACTGAAGCTTTCTTT
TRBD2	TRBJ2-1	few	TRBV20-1	CSARGLAGEEQFF	TGCAGTGCTAGAGGACTAGCGGGAGAGGAGCAGTTCTTC
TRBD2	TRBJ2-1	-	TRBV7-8	CASSLRLAGVINEQFF	TGTGCCAGCAGCTTACGTTTAGCGGGAGTTATCAATGAGCAGTTCTTC
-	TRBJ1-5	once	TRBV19	CASSRGGWQPQHF	TGTGCCAGTAGTCGGGGGGGGTGGCAGCCCCAGCATTTT
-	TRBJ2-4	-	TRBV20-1	CSARAPPGHLAKNIQYF	TGCAGTGCTAGAGCGCCCCCGGGACATCTAGCCAAAAACATTCAGTACTTC
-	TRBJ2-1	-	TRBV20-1	CSARSIVGEKRTRYNEQFF	TGCAGTGCTAGATCCATCGTCGGGGAAAAGCGGACCCGATACAATGAGCAGTTCTTC
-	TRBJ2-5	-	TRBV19	CASSTDSQETQYF	TGTGCCAGTAGTACTGACAGCCAAGAGACCCAGTACTTC
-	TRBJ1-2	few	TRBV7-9	CANLGRSYGYTF	TGTGCCAACTTGGGACGGAGCTATGGCTACACCTTC
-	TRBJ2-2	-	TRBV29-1	CSCLPDGKVTGELFF	TGCAGCTGCCTTCCGGACGGGAAGGTCACCGGGGAGCTGTTTTTT
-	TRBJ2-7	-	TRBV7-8	CASSLGNSVLSYEQYF	TGTGCCAGCAGCTTAGGTAATAGCGTTCTCTCCTACGAGCAGTACTTC
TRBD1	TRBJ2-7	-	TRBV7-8	CASSLQGGQAYEQYF	TGTGCCAGCAGCTTACAAGGGGGACAGGCCTACGAGCAGTACTTC
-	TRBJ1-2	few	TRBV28	CASSSSMGSHYGYTF	TGTGCCAGCAGTTCCTCCATGGGAAGCCACTATGGCTACACCTTC
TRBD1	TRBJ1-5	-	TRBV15	CATSRDGQGRNQPQHF	TGTGCCACCAGCAGAGACGGACAGGGGCGTAATCAGCCCCAGCATTTT
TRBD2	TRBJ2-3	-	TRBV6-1	CASTLVGAGGPYTQYF	TGTGCCAGCACCCTCGTGGGAGCGGGAGGGCCGTATACGCAGTATTTT
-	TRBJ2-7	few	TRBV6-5	CASSYEYEQYF	TGTGCCAGCAGTTACGAGTACGAGCAGTACTTC
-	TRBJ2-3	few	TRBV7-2	CASSLRGGGTDTQYF	TGTGCCAGCAGCTTAAGAGGAGGGGGCACAGATACGCAGTATTTT
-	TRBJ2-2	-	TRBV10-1	CASSDHTGELFF	TGCGCCAGCAGTGACCACACCGGGGAGCTGTTTTTT
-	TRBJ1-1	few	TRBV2	CASRGGMNTEAFF	TGTGCCAGCAGGGGGGGGATGAACACTGAAGCTTTCTTT
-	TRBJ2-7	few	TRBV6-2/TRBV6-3	CASSDYEQYF	TGTGCCAGCAGTGACTACGAGCAGTACTTC
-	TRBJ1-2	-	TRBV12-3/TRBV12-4	CASSFHNYGYTF	TGTGCCAGCAGTTTCCATAACTATGGCTACACCTTC
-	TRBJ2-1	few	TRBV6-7	CASRINEQFF	TGTGCCAGCAGGATAAATGAGCAGTTCTTC
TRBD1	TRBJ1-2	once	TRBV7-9	CASSSGQGNYGCTF	TGTGCCAGCAGCTCCGGACAGGGAAACTATGGCTGCACCTTC
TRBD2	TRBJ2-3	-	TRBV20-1	CSATRLAGSTDTQYF	TGCAGTGCCACCCGACTAGCGGGGAGCACAGATACGCAGTATTTT
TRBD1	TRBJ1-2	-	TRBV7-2	CASSLHRGQNGYTF	TGTGCCAGCAGCTTACACAGGGGGCAAAATGGCTACACCTTC
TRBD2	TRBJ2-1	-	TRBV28	CASSSLSGSLNNEQFF	TGTGCCAGCAGTTCCCTTAGCGGGAGCCTCAACAATGAGCAGTTCTTC
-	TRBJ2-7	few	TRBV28	CASSWDYEQYF	TGTGCCAGCAGTTGGGACTACGAGCAGTACTTC
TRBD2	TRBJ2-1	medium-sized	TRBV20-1	CSAPGLAGGPVNEQFF	TGCAGTGCTCCCGGACTAGCGGGAGGGCCAGTCAATGAGCAGTTCTTC
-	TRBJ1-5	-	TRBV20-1	CSAAGSIGQPQHF	TGCAGTGCCGCTGGGTCTATCGGACAGCCCCAGCATTTT
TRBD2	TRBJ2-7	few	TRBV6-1	CASSRPPSGRDEQYF	TGTGCCAGCAGCCGACCCCCTAGCGGGAGGGACGAGCAGTACTTC
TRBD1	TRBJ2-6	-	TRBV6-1	CASSPQGAGGANVLTF	TGTGCCAGCAGTCCCCAGGGGGCTGGGGGGGCCAACGTCCTGACTTTC
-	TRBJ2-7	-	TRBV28	CASKRGQEAAYEQYF	TGTGCCAGCAAGCGGGGACAGGAGGCCGCTTACGAGCAGTACTTC
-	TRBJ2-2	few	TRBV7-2	CASSLQGFTGELFF	TGTGCCAGCAGCTTACAGGGGTTCACCGGGGAGCTGTTTTTT
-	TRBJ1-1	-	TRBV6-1	CASGEQGGSTEAFF	TGTGCCAGCGGGGAACAGGGTGGGAGCACTGAAGCTTTCTTT
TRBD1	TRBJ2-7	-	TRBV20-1	CSAREGALYEQYF	TGCAGTGCCCGCGAGGGGGCTCTCTACGAGCAGTACTTC
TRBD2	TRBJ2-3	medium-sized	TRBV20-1	CSALESGSGSSDTQYF	TGCAGTGCCCTTGAGTCAGGTAGCGGGAGCTCAGATACGCAGTATTTT
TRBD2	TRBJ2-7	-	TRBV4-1	CASSQDWTSGRGGLHEQYF	TGCGCCAGTAGCCAAGATTGGACTAGCGGGAGAGGAGGGTTACACGAGCAGTACTTC
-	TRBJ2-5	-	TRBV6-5	CASSYAQETQYF	TGTGCCAGCAGTTACGCGCAAGAGACCCAGTACTTC
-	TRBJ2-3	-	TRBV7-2	CASSLSGTDTQYF	TGTGCCAGCAGCTTAAGCGGCACAGATACGCAGTATTTT
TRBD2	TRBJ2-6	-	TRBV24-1	CATSRGGSSGANVLTF	TGTGCCACTAGTCGGGGGGGGAGCTCTGGGGCCAACGTCCTGACTTTC
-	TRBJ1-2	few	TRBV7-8	CASSLVGPGLGYGYTF	TGTGCCAGCAGCTTAGTAGGGCCGGGGTTGGGCTATGGCTACACCTTC
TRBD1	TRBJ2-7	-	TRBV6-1	CASWGQGAIEQYF	TGTGCCAGCTGGGGACAGGGGGCTATCGAGCAGTACTTC
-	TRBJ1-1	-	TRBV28	CASSLRGVGEAFF	TGTGCCAGCAGTTTAAGGGGTGTGGGGGAAGCTTTCTTT
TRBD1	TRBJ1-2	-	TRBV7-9	CASSLYGDSGYTF	TGTGCCAGCAGCTTATATGGGGACAGTGGCTACACCTTC
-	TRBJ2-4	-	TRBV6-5	CASSYPGTFQYF	TGTGCCAGCAGTTACCCCGGGACTTTTCAGTACTTC
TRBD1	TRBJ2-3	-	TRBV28	CASSLLDRWDTQYF	TGTGCCAGCAGTTTATTGGACAGGTGGGATACGCAGTATTTT
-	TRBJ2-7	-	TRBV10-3	CAISETETGWEQYF	TGTGCCATCAGTGAGACTGAGACAGGCTGGGAGCAGTACTTC
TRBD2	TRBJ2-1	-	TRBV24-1	CATSDQGTSGRNEQFF	TGTGCCACCAGTGATCAGGGGACTAGCGGGAGAAATGAGCAGTTCTTC
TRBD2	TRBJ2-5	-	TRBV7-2	CASSGGLEETQYF	TGTGCCAGCAGCGGCGGACTAGAAGAGACCCAGTACTTC
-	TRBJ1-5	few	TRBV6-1	CASSPPLYSNQPQHF	TGTGCCAGCAGCCCCCCGTTATACAGCAATCAGCCCCAGCATTTT
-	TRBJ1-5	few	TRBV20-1	CSAGSERGQPQHF	TGCAGTGCTGGGTCGGAAAGAGGGCAGCCCCAGCATTTT
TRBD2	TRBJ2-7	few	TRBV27	CASSRKGLTSGAYEQYF	TGTGCCAGCAGCCGAAAGGGCCTAACTAGCGGCGCATACGAGCAGTACTTC
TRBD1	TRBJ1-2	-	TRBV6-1	CASSRGDSSNYGYTF	TGTGCCAGCAGCCGAGGGGACAGTTCTAACTATGGCTACACCTTC
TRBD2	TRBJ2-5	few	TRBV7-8	CASSRGDSRGQETQYF	TGTGCCAGCAGCCGAGGGGACTCGCGGGGGCAAGAGACCCAGTACTTC
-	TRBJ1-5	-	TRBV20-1	CSASKGDQPQHF	TGCAGTGCTAGTAAGGGTGATCAGCCCCAGCATTTT
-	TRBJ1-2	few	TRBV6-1	CASSEVPQGAAYGYTF	TGTGCCAGCAGTGAAGTGCCCCAGGGTGCGGCCTATGGCTACACCTTC
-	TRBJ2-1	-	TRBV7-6	CASSVEGEQFF	TGTGCCAGCAGCGTGGAGGGGGAGCAGTTCTTC